The 27 T cell receptor beta chains below come from one sample, sequenced in a study of shared clonotypes between healthy human individuals. The assay was immunoSEQ multiplex PCR, and TCRdb's table has in-frame clones only and misses some. This table has about 1.1 million clones, around 77% appearing once. The sample was memory CD4+ T cells from PBMCs. This sample's subset: CD45RA-negative fraction. The receptors stem from a man aged 18 to 29 in good health. Some clones in this sample may be carry-over from other donors' samples.

This rearrangement joins TRBV28 to TRBJ1-1, with D hard to call. This CDR3 region has 13 residues. V was clipped by 2 bases and J by 10 bases, with 14 bases between them. Per germline, CDR1 MDHEN and CDR2 SYDVKM. CDR3 loop: CASSLPTSSGAFF. The CDR3 DNA is TGTGCCAGCAGTTTACCTACTTCGTCGGGAGCTTTCTTT.

The chain has TRBV30 and TRBJ1-1; no reliable D call. The CDR3 contains 12 residues. The V and J ends lost 4 bases and 1 base respectively, with 7 bases between them. Germline V CDR1 and CDR2: GTSNPN, SVGIG (reference sequence). CDR3 sequence: CAWTSQNTEAFF. The CDR3 bases are TGTGCCTGGACCTCACAGAACACTGAAGCTTTCTTT.

The count of this clone is one. The V and J genes are TRBV7-9 and TRBJ2-1; D call uncertain. Germline V gene data show CDR1 as SEHNR and CDR2 as FQNEAQ (reference sequence). Trimming removed 1 base from V and 9 bases from J, with 13 bases in between. This CDR3 is 14 amino acids long. The CDR3 sequence is CASSLVPTPREQFF. In nucleotides, the CDR3 is TGTGCCAGCAGCTTAGTCCCGACTCCCCGTGAGCAGTTCTTC. Supplemented by reference TRBV7-9 and TRBJ2-1, the full variable domain reads DTGVSQNPRHKITKRGQNVTFRCDPISEHNRLYWYRQTLGQGPEFLTYFQNEAQLEKSRLLSDRFSAERPKGSFSTLEIQRTEQGDSAMYLCASSLVPTPREQFFGPGTRLTVL.

J is TRBJ2-3 and V is TRBV5-1; D is perhaps TRBD2 (5 bases). Germline assignment: CDR1 SGHRS and CDR2 YFSETQ. CDR3 length: 14 residues. Trimming cost V 0 bases and J 6 bases, with 11 bases left between them. CDR3 bases: TGCGCCAGCAGCTTGGCCCTCGGGGTGGATACGCAGTATTTT. This encodes CASSLALGVDTQYF.

In regard to this clone: It may be a read error: a sequence one base away is much more abundant. Distinct nucleotide sequences in the sample also encode this CDR3. The chain uses TRBV2 and TRBJ1-2; D is uncertain. Germline CDR1 reads SNHLY; CDR2 reads FYNNEI. The CDR3 covers 12 residues. The CDR3 sequence is CASIAVGGGYTF. DNA of the CDR3: TGCGCCAGCATAGCGGTAGGAGGTGGCTACACCTTC. The entire variable domain, with the rest obtained from reference TRBV2 and TRBJ1-2, is as follows: EPEVTQTPSHQVTQMGQEVILRCVPISNHLYFYWYRQILGQKVEFLVSFYNNEISEKSEIFDDQFSVERPDGSNFTLKIRSTKLEDSAMYFCASIAVGGGYTFGSGTRLTVV.

This clone occurred many times. The chain employs TRBV9 and TRBJ2-7; 8 bases fit TRBD2. CDR1 is SGDLS, CDR2 YYNGEE, per germline. With V trimmed by 0 bases and J by 1 base, 3 bases remained unmatched. The CDR3 loop spans 15 amino acids. CDR3 bases: TGTGCCAGCAGCGTAGAAGCGGGAGCGTCCTACGAGCAGTACTTC. It yields the protein CASSVEAGASYEQYF. Looking up the rest from reference TRBV9 and TRBJ2-7 gives the full variable domain: DSGVTQTPKHLITATGQRVTLRCSPRSGDLSVYWYQQSLDQGLQFLIQYYNGEERAKGNILERFSAQQFPDLHSELNLSSLELGDSALYFCASSVEAGASYEQYFGPGTRLTVT.

The rearrangement uses TRBV15 and TRBJ2-3; no clear D gene. The CDR3 has 12 amino acids. Trimming left V 6 bases short and J 5 bases short, with 9 bases between. Germline CDR1 reads LNHNV; CDR2 reads YYDKDF (reference sequence). The CDR3 region is CATRPNRDTQYF. The CDR3 DNA follows: TGTGCCACCAGACCGAATAGAGATACGCAGTATTTT.

This chain uses TRBV5-1 with TRBJ1-4, with 9 bases fitting TRBD1. J lost 10 bases, V lost 5 bases, and 9 bases had no gene match. The CDR3 sequence is 14 residues long. From germline, CDR1 is SGHRS and CDR2 YFSETQ. The CDR3 DNA is TGCGCCAGCAGTCAACGGACAGGGGTAGGAAAACTGTTTTTT. As protein: CASSQRTGVGKLFF.

This clone appeared once. The chain has TRBV29-1 and TRBJ2-2; no clear D. V lost 1 base, J lost 3 bases, and 3 bases lay in between. CDR1 and CDR2 (germline): SQVTM, ANQGSEA. This CDR3 is 12 amino acids long. CDR3 loop: CSVEGYTGELFF. CDR3 nucleotide sequence: TGCAGCGTTGAAGGGTACACCGGGGAGCTGTTTTTT.

The rearrangement links TRBV28 to TRBJ2-7; D is perhaps TRBD1 (5 bases). Germline lookup yields CDR1 MDHEN and CDR2 SYDVKM. This CDR3 region has 14 residues. V lost 2 bases to trimming and J lost 1 base, with 9 bases between them. In nucleotides, the CDR3 is TGTGCCAGCAGTTTACCACAGGTTTCCTACGAGCAGTACTTC. Translating it yields CASSLPQVSYEQYF.

J is TRBJ1-5 and V is TRBV19; TRBD1 is a possible D gene (5 bases). CDR3 length: 14 amino acids. Germline CDR1 LNHDA, CDR2 SQIVND (reference sequence). The ends were cut back, 5 bases at V and 4 bases at J, with 12 bases in the middle. DNA of the CDR3: TGTGCCAGTAGTCCAGGGTGGCCTAATCAGCCCCAGCATTTT. It yields the protein CASSPGWPNQPQHF. The full variable domain, rest sourced from reference TRBV19 and TRBJ1-5, is DGGITQSPKYLFRKEGQNVTLSCEQNLNHDAMYWYRQDPGQGLRLIYYSQIVNDFQKGDIAEGYSVSREKKESFPLTVTSAQKNPTAFYLCASSPGWPNQPQHFGDGTRLSIL.

In regard to this clone: A much more abundant neighbour one base away suggests this may be a read error. The gene calls are TRBV7-6 and TRBJ2-7; D not resolved. This CDR3 region has 12 residues. In germline, CDR1 is SGHVS, CDR2 FNYEAQ. CDR3 amino acids: CANSLLHGEQYF. The CDR3 DNA follows: TGTGCCAACAGCTTATTACACGGTGAGCAGTACTTC.

With regard to this clone: Other DNA variants within this sample encode the same CDR3. The chain recombines TRBV5-1 with TRBJ2-7; D is undetermined. Per germline, CDR1 SGHRS and CDR2 YFSETQ. The CDR3 runs 13 residues. V shed 0 bases and J shed 4 bases, with 8 bases lying between them. The CDR3 DNA sequence: TGCGCCAGCAGCTTGGAAGGCAGTTACGAGCAGTACTTC. It encodes CASSLEGSYEQYF. The whole variable domain, remainder taken from reference TRBV5-1 and TRBJ2-7, is KAGVTQTPRYLIKTRGQQVTLSCSPISGHRSVSWYQQTPGQGLQFLFEYFSETQRNKGNFPGRFSGRQFSNSRSEMNVSTLELGDSALYLCASSLEGSYEQYFGPGTRLTVT.

The rearrangement uses TRBV4-3 and TRBJ2-5; D is uncertain. V was clipped by 0 bases and J by 4 bases, with 12 bases between them. Germline V gives CDR1 LGHNA, CDR2 YSLEER. There are 15 residues in the CDR3. In DNA, the CDR3 is TGCGCCAGCAGCCAAGATCGAATGGGCGGAGAGACCCAGTACTTC. Translating it yields CASSQDRMGGETQYF.

The V and J genes are TRBV28 and TRBJ2-5; 8 positions match TRBD2. The CDR3 extends over 17 amino acids. The trim removed 2 bases at V and 5 bases at J, leaving 13 bases unmatched. In germline, CDR1 is MDHEN, CDR2 SYDVKM. The CDR3 here is CASSLRFGAGGLETQYF. Written as DNA, the CDR3 is TGTGCCAGCAGTTTACGGTTCGGGGCGGGAGGTCTGGAGACCCAGTACTTC.

The rearrangement joins TRBV5-4 to TRBJ2-5; TRBD1 might be the D (5 bases). Trimming left V 4 bases short and J 0 bases short, with 16 bases between. This CDR3 contains 16 residues. CDR1 is SGHNT, CDR2 YYREEE, per germline (reference sequence). This CDR3 reads CASSPGSRVYQETQYF. CDR3 nucleotides: TGTGCCAGCAGCCCCGGTAGCAGGGTTTACCAAGAGACCCAGTACTTC.

The chain carries TRBV4-3 and TRBJ2-7; 7 bases match TRBD1. The germline V gene encodes CDR1 LGHNA and CDR2 YSLEER. The J segment lost 0 bases and the V segment lost 0 bases, leaving 5 bases of the junction unmatched. The CDR3 runs to 16 residues. The CDR3 DNA is TGCGCCAGCAGCCAAGACGTGGGACAGAGCTCCTACGAGCAGTACTTC. Protein product: CASSQDVGQSSYEQYF.

This sequence joins TRBV28 and TRBJ2-3; 7 positions agree with TRBD1. Unmatched junction bases numbered 6, after V lost 7 bases and J lost 8 bases. The CDR3 covers 12 residues. Germline values: CDR1 MDHEN, CDR2 SYDVKM. The DNA for the CDR3 is TGTGCCAGCACCCGACAGGGTACTACGCAGTATTTT. Protein sequence: CASTRQGTTQYF.

The chain carries TRBV18 and TRBJ2-1; a weak D match, TRBD2 (5 bases). CDR3 size: 14 residues. Germline V lookup: CDR1 KGHSH, CDR2 LQKENI. V was clipped by 0 bases and J by 7 bases, with 10 bases between them. CDR3 in DNA: TGTGCCAGCTCACCACCGGCAGCGGCAAATGAGCAGTTCTTC. This sequence encodes CASSPPAAANEQFF.

This chain connects TRBV7-3 to TRBJ1-6; a possible D gene is TRBD1 (6 bases). V lost 5 bases and J 7 bases, leaving 15 bases between the germline ends. The CDR3 is 15 amino acids. Germline-derived CDR1 and CDR2 are SGHTA and FQGTGA. The CDR3 protein is CASSALGGQNSPLHF. Written as DNA, the CDR3 is TGTGCCAGCAGCGCCCTTGGGGGGCAGAATTCACCCCTCCACTTT.

The V and J genes are TRBV20-1 and TRBJ2-5; unclear D gene. In germline, CDR1 is DFQATT, CDR2 SNEGSKA (reference sequence). V was clipped by 6 bases and J by 7 bases, with 12 bases between them. The CDR3 sequence is 11 residues long. Here the CDR3 reads CSATDGGTQYF. The CDR3 region has the DNA TGCAGTGCCACGGACGGTGGGACCCAGTACTTC.

The chain links TRBV11-1 to TRBJ1-1; D call uncertain. From germline, CDR1 is SGHAT and CDR2 FQDESV (reference sequence). Trimming left V 5 bases short and J 6 bases short, with 13 bases between. The CDR3 consists of 13 residues. The DNA for the CDR3 is TGTGCCAGCAGCCGATTGGGAGGCGCTGAAGCTTTCTTT. Protein product: CASSRLGGAEAFF.

The J gene is TRBJ2-3, the V gene TRBV7-2; D is possibly TRBD1 (5 bases). Trimming took 3 bases from V and 2 from J, leaving 12 bases between them. This CDR3 comprises 15 residues. Germline V CDR1 and CDR2: SGHTA, FQGNSA. The DNA for the CDR3 is TGTGCCAGCAGCTTTAGGGGATGGAACACAGATACGCAGTATTTT. Translating gives CASSFRGWNTDTQYF.

The chain links TRBV5-8 to TRBJ2-1; 9 nucleotides agree with TRBD2. Germline V gives CDR1 SGHTS, CDR2 YDEGEE. V lost 7 bases and J lost 9; bases outside the gene matches: 14. This CDR3 has 15 amino acids. In nucleotides, the CDR3 is TGTGCCAGCCGTATACTAGCGGGTCCCTGGAGTGAGCAGTTCTTC. Translating gives CASRILAGPWSEQFF.

The chain has TRBV4-2 and TRBJ2-1, with 7 bases aligning to TRBD2. Germline loops: CDR1 LGHNA, CDR2 YNFKEQ. CDR3 length equals 15 residues. V was pared by 3 bases and J by 8 bases, with 10 bases of the junction left unmatched. The CDR3 DNA is TGTGCCAGCAGCCAGGTGGGGGGGACTAATCATGAGCAGTTCTTC. Encoded protein: CASSQVGGTNHEQFF.

This clone was counted between two and nine times. The chain combines TRBV29-1 with TRBJ2-1; possibly TRBD1 for D (6 bases). Trimming stripped 3 bases from V and 13 bases from J, with 16 bases between. The germline gives CDR1 SQVTM, CDR2 ANQGSEA. CDR3 size: 12 residues. Written as DNA, the CDR3 is TGCAGCGTTGACAAAACAGGGATAGGACAGTTCTTC. Its protein is CSVDKTGIGQFF.

CDR3 sequence: CASSFLDEQFF. As DNA, the CDR3 is TGTGCCAGCAGCTTTCTCGATGAGCAGTTCTTC. The V gene is TRBV11-2, the J gene TRBJ2-1; D unclear. This CDR3 comprises 11 residues. V gave up 3 bases and J gave up 8 bases, with 5 bases separating them. Germline assignment: CDR1 SGHAT and CDR2 FQNNGV.